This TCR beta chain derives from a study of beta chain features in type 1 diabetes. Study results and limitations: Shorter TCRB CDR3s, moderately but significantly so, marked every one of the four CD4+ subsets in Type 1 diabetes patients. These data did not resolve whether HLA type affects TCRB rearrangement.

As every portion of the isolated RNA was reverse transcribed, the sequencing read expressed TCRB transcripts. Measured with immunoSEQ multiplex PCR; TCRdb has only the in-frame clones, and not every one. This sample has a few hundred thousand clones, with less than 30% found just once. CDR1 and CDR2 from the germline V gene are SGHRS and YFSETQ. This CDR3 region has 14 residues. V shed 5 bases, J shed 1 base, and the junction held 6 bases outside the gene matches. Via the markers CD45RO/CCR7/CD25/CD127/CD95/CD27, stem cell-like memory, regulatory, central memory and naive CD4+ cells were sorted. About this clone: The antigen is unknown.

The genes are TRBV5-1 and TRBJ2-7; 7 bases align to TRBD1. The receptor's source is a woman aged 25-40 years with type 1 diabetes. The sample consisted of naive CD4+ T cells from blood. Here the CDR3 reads CASSVGQESYEQYF. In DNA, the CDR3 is TGCGCCAGCAGTGTTGGACAGGAGTCCTACGAGCAGTACTTC.